This TCR beta chain was observed in a study of cytomegalovirus exposure and HLA in healthy donors (TCRdb year 2017). As for the study more broadly: An earlier analysis of 587 of the donors reported roughly 300 Gb of sequence data and 117 million unique TCR beta sequences obtained from about 180 million T cells. An early release covering some 640 HLA-typed donors comprised roughly 300 gigabases of sequencing data and tens of millions of unique TCR sequences. Of the 398 genotyped donors, about 80% fell in the genetic ancestry cluster associated with self-reported Caucasian donors. The aim of the study was to test whether cataloging public T cell receptors could identify signatures of past pathogen exposure. The study used immunosequencing to profile the T cell repertoires of 670 or so subjects and linked those repertoires to cytomegalovirus serostatus. In addition to the first cohort of 666 subjects, a separate validation cohort of about 120 different subjects was used. The study combined high-throughput TCR immunosequencing, statistical association of individual TCRs with disease status, and machine learning to predict cytomegalovirus infection status. A later analysis re-examined previously published TCR beta repertoires from 610 or so donors and added high-resolution HLA genotyping to investigate patterns of TCR occurrence. The later analysis used no new phenotypic data to find candidate immune exposures, relying instead on TCR beta sequences and their occurrence across donors. In an earlier analysis of several hundred of the donors, high-throughput TCR beta sequencing was used to judge whether each TCR beta V gene segment behaved as functional or pseudogenic. Donor age, sex, ethnicity and CMV serostatus were collected together with the repertoire data. Genome-wide SNP genotypes for about 55% of the roughly 670 donors were used in a later genetic analysis, which treated that subset as a discovery cohort. Every discovery cohort repertoire had been produced on one sequencing platform. HLA typing included class I and class II loci at four-digit resolution. The number of typed donors differed by locus: about 620-640 for A, B, C, DRB1 and DQB1; 500 to 550 for DQA1; some 590 for DPA1; and around 450 for DPB1. A handful of DR-DQ haplotypes were handled as single units for association and clustering because linkage in the cohort was strong. Among some 410 genotyped donors of the cohort, an average of around 240,000 unique TCR beta nucleotide sequences were sequenced per donor, 15% to 20% of them non-productive. Beyond this particular receptor, the publication reports: A further reported finding was that TCR beta sequences accurately predicted the HLA-A and HLA-B alleles for most subjects in the first cohort. Most CMV-associated TCR beta chains appeared to be HLA-restricted in a later analysis, and the HLA associations seemed to be driven largely by CMV exposure. An earlier analysis of approximately 500 of the donors showed that most TCR beta V segments appeared in productive rearrangements either about 87% or about 30% of the time, which broadly matched IMGT annotations. Because counts were too low, about 18 rarely observed V segments, including chromosome 9 orphons, were excluded from the earlier analysis of some 590 of the donors. In this cohort, only TCR beta chains were sequenced, and detectable features were limited by the absence of alpha or paired-chain data. Cytomegalovirus status was reported to be diagnosed by the classifier with high specificity and sensitivity in both the original and validation cohorts. A later genetic analysis associated a missense DCLRE1C variant with V-gene and J-gene trimming of TCR beta chains, and an independent cohort replicated the association. Because HLA typing was missing for some donors at each locus, association tests included only the typed subset. The 87-base-pair reads could not distinguish some IMGT-functional V segments, including TRBV6-2 and TRBV6-3, so those segments were excluded. A cluster of highly shared sequence variants was judged likely to be a technical artifact of the sequencing pipeline. In the study, approximately 160 TCR beta chains were listed as associated with cytomegalovirus. A later analysis found that TCR association rates varied across HLA loci, with DRB1 alleles showing the most associated TCRs and HLA-C alleles the fewest. In a later analysis, 15,000 to 20,000 TCR beta sequences were associated with specific HLA alleles at a false discovery rate of 0.05. Correlated functional status among segregating V segments might reflect linkage disequilibrium, but an unknown experimental factor could not be ruled out. In a later analysis, HLA-associated TCR beta chains showed more clonal expansion and lower generation probabilities than non-associated chains that were equally common. The only immune exposure information available for the cohort was CMV serostatus. A later analysis reported that several top co-occurrence clusters appeared linked to parvovirus B19, influenza, CMV and Epstein-Barr virus. Sequencing depth was assumed to be roughly uniform across donors in the presence/absence analyses, though that assumption may not hold. In vitro tests confirmed that a few of the cytomegalovirus-associated TCR beta chains recognize cytomegalovirus antigens. Strong co-occurrence of HLA alleles, especially DR and DQ, made assigning TCR associations to individual alleles difficult. Across donors, most TCR sequences were observed very rarely, whereas some public TCRs were present in many individuals. According to a later genetic analysis, donors in an Asian-associated ancestry cluster had fewer N-insertions in productive TCRs than the roughly 660-donor mean. It was suggested by the authors that the approach could potentially be generalized to other disease states and immunological phenotypes.

To note about this clone: The target of this receptor is not known. The input lacks base qualities; no much larger clone sits a single base away.

CDR1 and CDR2, per the germline V gene (reference sequence), are MNHEY and SMNVEV. The CDR3, from cysteine to phenylalanine, totals 15 residues. CDR3 DNA is the only sequence kept; it has 45 bases, read in frame from the first base. The junction carries 16 bases between V and J, which are trimmed by 3 bases and 7 bases respectively. The cohort was made up of 500 to 850 healthy bone marrow donors. At the time of sampling, all cohort members were nominally healthy, though unrecorded immune exposures were likely present. The donor was CMV seronegative and was included in the group of about 400 seronegative cohort members. Each donor provided a peripheral blood sample, and peripheral blood mononuclear cells were used for TCR beta sequencing. The Qiagen DNeasy Blood Extraction Kit was used to extract genomic DNA from the blood cell samples. Library preparation employed the immunoSEQ multiplex PCR assay. The multiplex PCR relied on a mix of 60 forward primers for TCR Vbeta segments and 13 reverse primers for TCR Jbeta segments. The CDR3 region of rearranged TCR beta genes was amplified from genomic DNA by a multiplex PCR assay. The amplified TCR beta libraries were sequenced on the Illumina HiSeq System as 87-base-pair reads. Per the source publication's procedure: A later analysis tallied approximately 87 million unique TCR beta chains across the approximately 670 repertoires, and around 12 million of those chains were shared by two or more donors. A nearest-neighbor algorithm error-corrected the raw reads and collapsed the reads into unique sequences, merging closely related sequences to remove PCR and sequencing errors. Alignment of CDR3 sequences to IMGT reference sequences was used to assign V, D and J gene segments. For a sequence to be retained, a match of at least six nucleotides was required to both a V gene segment and a J gene segment. Rearrangements were classified as productive when the CDR3 lacked stop codons and remained in frame with V and J, and all other rearrangements were classified as non-productive. CDR3 was defined according to IMGT convention as the region running from the second conserved V-encoded cysteine to the conserved J-encoded phenylalanine. The earlier analysis of fewer than 700 of the donors excluded sequences that lacked an unambiguous match to a single V gene segment. In an earlier analysis of approximately 560 of the donors, a V segment was called functional when productive rearrangements were above 56.7%, and segregating when the standard deviation between donors exceeded 5%. To diagnose cytomegalovirus status from the catalog of TCR beta chain sequences, a statistical classification framework was built. In a later analysis, V and J genes were assigned by comparing TCR nucleotide sequences against IMGT/GENE-DB human TR gene sequences. Using the TCRdist pipeline, a later analysis assigned CDR3 sequences along with most-parsimonious VDJ recombination scenarios. In a later analysis, each TCR beta chain was defined by its CDR3 amino acid sequence together with its V-gene family, and reads without a unique V-gene family were excluded. In a later analysis, approximately 590 highly shared, low-generation-probability nucleotide sequences were removed to address suspected cross-contamination and a sequencing artifact. A later analysis calculated a clonal expansion index for each public chain from normalized within-repertoire ranks of inferred template counts. In a later analysis, generation probabilities were computed with a VDJ recombination model fitted to out-of-frame rearrangements, and the resulting probabilities were checked against IGoR. In a later analysis, hypergeometric tests were used to score TCR-TCR, TCR-HLA and TCR-CMV co-occurrence, with a repertoire-size bias correction applied to TCR pairs. False discovery rates were estimated in a later analysis by permuting HLA or CMV assignments 20 times. In a later analysis, co-occurring TCRs were grouped using DBSCAN, with TCRdist sequence similarity added in when clustering inside HLA-allele-positive subsets. Co-occurrence clustering excluded repertoires with fewer than 30,000 or more than 120,000 public chains, plus five with anomalous nucleotide sharing. In TCRdb, the immuneACCESS table is reduced to in-frame sequences with V and J assigned. These tables do not hold every clone; where another copy was compared, an unresolved V gene accounts for under half, and the others remain unexplained. Clone size and the V and J calls come from that table; the DNA yielded D and trimming. Recorded for this sample are around 280,000 clones; approximately 90% of them occurred a single time. The top ten hold about 2% of the sample.

The receptor was derived from a woman aged 18-29 years in good health and CMV-seronegative. Sequenced input: PBMCs. The chain links TRBV27 with TRBJ1-3, with no reliable assignment of the D segment. Read as DNA, the sequence is TGTGCCAGCAGTTTTAAGGCGTTAAGGGAGAACACCATATATTTT. It is translated as CASSFKALRENTIYF.